The 4 T cell receptor beta chains reported below all come from one sample, sequenced in a study of CD8+ T cells in alopecia areata. Following RNA extraction, reverse transcription yielded cDNA that acted as the sequencing template. Clones were read by immunoSEQ multiplex PCR, and TCRdb kept only the in-frame ones, dropping some. Sampling found 250,000 or so clones, none seen once. Scientists pooled cutaneous lymph node cells and sorted them on CD4, CD8alpha, NKG2D, NKG2ACE and other markers. Sample: CD4+ T cells sorted from a lymph node. Receptor source: a C3H/HeJ mouse with alopecia areata. Mouse MHC haplotype: H2-k.

The sample holds a few counts of this clone. Here the gene names and germline are mouse. The read finishes 4 residues shy of the CDR3 end, and the germline J gene is used to complete it. Other DNA sequences of this sample code for an identical CDR3. The rearrangement uses TRBV5 and TRBJ1-2, with TRBD1 matching 8 bases. This CDR3 is 14 amino acids long. With V trimmed by 4 bases and J by 2 bases, 3 bases remained unmatched. CDR1 LGHNA and CDR2 YNLKQL come from the germline V gene (reference sequence). The CDR3 sequence: CASSPRQGNSDYTF. The CDR3 DNA, read in part, is TGTGCCAGCAGCCCTCGACAGGGGAACTCC.

With regard to this clone: Gene and germline names: mouse. The CDR3 end falls 4 residues outside the read, so it is completed with the germline J gene. This chain uses TRBV13-1 with TRBJ2-7; 10 nucleotides align to TRBD2. The CDR3 extends over 16 amino acids. V lost 0 bases and J lost 0; bases outside the gene matches: 3. The germline V gene has CDR1 NSHNY and CDR2 SYGAGN. CDR3 sequence: CASSDVTGGSSYEQYF. Incomplete CDR3 DNA: TGTGCCAGCAGTGATGTGACTGGGGGGAGCTCCTAT.

In this sample, this clone turned up a few times. All gene names here are mouse names. The sequence runs out 4 residues before the end of the CDR3; the remainder is reconstructed from the germline J gene. V gene TRBV19 combines with J gene TRBJ2-3; the match to TRBD2 covers 12 bases. V gave up 2 bases and J gave up 2 bases; unmatched junction bases: 3. The CDR3 runs 16 residues. CDR1 FNHDT and CDR2 SITEND come from the germline V gene (reference sequence). CDR3 DNA (partial): TGTGCCAGCAGTATGACTGGGGGGGCGCCTGCAGAA. It yields the protein CASSMTGGAPAE. In full, the CDR3 reads CASSMTGGAPAETLYF.

Concerning this clone itself: Gene names follow the mouse nomenclature. The CDR3 is cut off 4 residues early in the read; its end comes from the germline J gene. The rearrangement links TRBV5 to TRBJ2-1, with a tentative D call TRBD2 (5 bases). From germline, CDR1 is LGHNA and CDR2 YNLKQL (reference sequence). CDR3 length: 15 amino acids. The ends were cut back, 0 bases at V and 5 bases at J, with 11 bases in the middle. The sequenced part of the CDR3 DNA is TGTGCCAGCAGCCAAGACCCTGGGAGGGATGCT. This codes for CASSQDPGRDA. The whole CDR3 region reads CASSQDPGRDAEQFF.